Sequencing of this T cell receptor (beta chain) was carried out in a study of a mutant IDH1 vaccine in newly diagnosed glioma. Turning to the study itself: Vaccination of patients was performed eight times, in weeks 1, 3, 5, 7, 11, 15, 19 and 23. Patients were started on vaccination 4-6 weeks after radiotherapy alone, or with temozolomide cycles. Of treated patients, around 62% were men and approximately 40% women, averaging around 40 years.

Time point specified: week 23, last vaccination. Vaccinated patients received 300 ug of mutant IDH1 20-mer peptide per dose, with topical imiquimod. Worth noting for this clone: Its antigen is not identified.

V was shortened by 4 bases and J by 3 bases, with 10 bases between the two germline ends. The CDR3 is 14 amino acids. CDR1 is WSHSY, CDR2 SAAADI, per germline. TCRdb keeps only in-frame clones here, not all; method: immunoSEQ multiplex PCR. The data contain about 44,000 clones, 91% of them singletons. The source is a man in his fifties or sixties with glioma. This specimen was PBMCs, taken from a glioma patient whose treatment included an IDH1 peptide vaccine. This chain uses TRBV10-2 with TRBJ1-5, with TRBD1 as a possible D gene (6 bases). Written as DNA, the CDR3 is TGCGCCAGCAGTGGGGGGCTCGTCAATCAGCCCCAGCATTTT. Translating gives CASSGGLVNQPQHF.